This T cell receptor beta chain emerged from a study of cytomegalovirus exposure and HLA in healthy donors. Study-wide background: Counted in an early data release were approximately 80 million unique TCRs from HLA-typed donors.

Germline V gene sequence: CDR1 LNHDA, CDR2 SQIVND (reference sequence). The CDR3 is 15 residues long. Trimming took 7 bases from V and 0 from J, leaving 14 bases between them. Study-level results: Testing in vitro showed three CMV-associated chains specific for CMV antigens.

Turning to this clone: Antigen specificity is unknown.

Primers: 60 Vbeta forward and 13 Jbeta reverse. Libraries were prepared by immunoSEQ multiplex PCR; TCRdb keeps only in-frame clonotypes and omits some of them. The sample is made up of about 160,000 clones, and the top ten hold over 1% of it. Sequenced: PBMCs. The source is a woman aged 55 to 70 in good health and CMV-seronegative. This chain joins TRBV19 and TRBJ2-3; D not certain. CDR3 bases: TGTGCCAGTACCATCTCCCATACTAGCACAGATACGCAGTATTTT. It is translated as CASTISHTSTDTQYF.